Each of the 11 T cell receptor beta chains below was sequenced from the same sample in a study of cytomegalovirus exposure and HLA in healthy donors (TCRdb year 2017). To prepare the library, the immunoSEQ multiplex PCR assay was applied. A mixture of 60 forward primers for TCR Vbeta segments and 13 reverse primers for TCR Jbeta segments was used in the multiplex PCR. What TCRdb holds here is the immuneACCESS table cut down to in-frame rearrangements. Part of the clones is not present; checked against another copy, under half of the missing clones reflect an unresolved V gene, and the others are unexplained. This sample has 70,000 to 90,000 clones in its table, and more than 60% of those were observed once. The ten largest clonotypes hold around 10% of the sample. Sequenced material: PBMCs. These receptors came from a male donor in good health and CMV-seropositive.

This clone turned up a few times. The chain is built from TRBV6-6 and TRBJ1-1; the D gene is possibly TRBD1 (6 bases). CDR1 is MNHNY and CDR2 is SVGAGI in the germline V gene (reference sequence). This CDR3 is built from 12 residues. Here the CDR3 reads CATHLGGTEAFF. CDR3 nucleotide sequence: TGTGCGACCCACCTAGGGGGCACTGAAGCTTTCTTT.

The chain couples TRBV6-5 to TRBJ2-7; D is perhaps TRBD2 (6 bases). The germline V and J ends were trimmed by 6 bases and 2 bases, with 14 bases remaining between them. Germline V gene sequence: CDR1 MNHEY, CDR2 SVGAGI. The CDR3 is 14 amino acids. In DNA form, the CDR3 reads TGTGCCAGCAGGACGACTAGTCGACCCTACGAGCAGTACTTC. Amino acids: CASRTTSRPYEQYF.

In the case of this clone: The identical CDR3 is also encoded by other nucleotide sequences in the sample. The chain is built from TRBV6-1 and TRBJ1-4, with a weak D call TRBD1 (5 bases). This CDR3 contains 15 residues. Trimming stripped 2 bases from V and 7 bases from J, with 14 bases between. Germline CDR1 and CDR2: MNHNS and SASEGT. This CDR3 reads CASSEPRGRGEKLFF. CDR3 nucleotide sequence: TGTGCCAGCAGTGAACCGCGGGGCAGAGGTGAAAAACTGTTTTTT.

The chain combines TRBV7-2 with TRBJ2-3; TRBD1 matches 8 bases. The CDR3 covers 18 residues. Germline V lookup: CDR1 SGHTA, CDR2 FQGNSA. The trim removed 5 bases at V and 0 bases at J, leaving 13 bases unmatched. This chain's CDR3 is CASSPRGLGLTSTDTQYF. CDR3 bases: TGTGCCAGCAGCCCCAGGGGGCTGGGCCTCACTAGCACAGATACGCAGTATTTT.

The V call is TRBV5-8, the J call TRBJ1-1; no definite D call. The germline CDR1 and CDR2 sequences are SGHTS and YDEGEE. The CDR3 contains 17 residues. Trimming stripped 0 bases from V and 0 bases from J, with 15 bases between. This CDR3 reads CASSLAPLAGMNTEAFF. CDR3 DNA sequence: TGTGCCAGCAGCTTGGCCCCCCTTGCAGGAATGAACACTGAAGCTTTCTTT.

The chain links TRBV7-9 to TRBJ2-1, with 8 bases matching TRBD1. CDR3 length: 13 residues. V shed 6 bases and J 4 bases; nucleotides not matched to a gene: 2. Per the germline V gene, CDR1 is SEHNR and CDR2 is FQNEAQ (reference sequence). CDR3 nucleotides: TGTGCCAGCAGACAGGGGGTTTACAATGAGCAGTTCTTC. Its translation is CASRQGVYNEQFF.

This chain links TRBV4-1 with TRBJ2-5; D possibly corresponds to TRBD2 (6 bases). Germline V gives CDR1 MGHRA, CDR2 YSYEKL. The CDR3 extends over 15 amino acids. V lost 0 bases and J 2 bases, leaving 10 bases between the germline ends. CDR3 DNA: TGCGCCAGCAGCCAAGATGTGGGGGGACAAGAGACCCAGTACTTC. Translated: CASSQDVGGQETQYF.

The rearrangement uses TRBV4-3 and TRBJ1-6; 9 bases match TRBD1. The CDR3 is made up of 15 amino acids. Trimming took 0 bases from V and 9 from J; bases not matched to a gene: 3. Germline CDR1 and CDR2: LGHNA and YSLEER. CDR3 DNA: TGCGCCAGCAGCCAAGAGGACAGGGGAATTTCACCCCTCCACTTT. It translates to CASSQEDRGISPLHF.

V usage is TRBV7-6 and J usage is TRBJ1-4; tentative D call: TRBD1 (6 bases). The CDR3 is 14 amino acids. Germline assignment: CDR1 SGHVS and CDR2 FNYEAQ. V was pared by 5 bases and J by 7 bases, with 14 bases between. The chain's CDR3 is CASSPGVSGEKLFF. The DNA for the CDR3 is TGTGCCAGCAGCCCAGGGGTTTCTGGTGAAAAACTGTTTTTT. Variable domain in full (rest from reference TRBV7-6 and TRBJ1-4): GAGVSQSPRYKVTKRGQDVALRCDPISGHVSLYWYRQALGQGPEFLTYFNYEAQQDKSGLPNDRFSAERPEGSISTLTIQRTEQRDSAMYRCASSPGVSGEKLFFGSGTQLSVL.

The CDR3 nucleotides read TGCGCCAGCAGTGCCGGACAGGGTTGGGAGCAGTACTTC. This translates into CASSAGQGWEQYF. The chain recombines TRBV5-1 with TRBJ2-7; TRBD1 matches at 8 bases. V lost 5 bases to trimming and J lost 7 bases; unmatched junction nucleotides: 8. CDR3 length: 13 residues. Looked up from germline, CDR1 is SGHRS and CDR2 is YFSETQ.

The V call is TRBV12-5, the J call TRBJ1-1; D is unresolved. Germline V gene sequence: CDR1 LGHNT, CDR2 FRNRAP. Trimming pared 6 bases from V and 4 bases from J, leaving 9 bases between. The CDR3 is 12 amino acids. The CDR3 bases are TGTGCTAGTGGCCGGGGATCCACTGAAGCTTTCTTT. The encoded protein is CASGRGSTEAFF.